This TCR beta chain was identified in a study of T cell responses to AZD1222 COVID-19 vaccine. Study-wide results and caveats: Baseline serostatus was positive in only six or seven AZD1222 recipients.

Only in-frame clones appear in the TCRdb table, and some are missing; sequencing was by immunoSEQ multiplex PCR. The sample records about 170,000 clones, more than 80% being singletons. Germline lookup yields CDR1 SGHRS and CDR2 YFSETQ. The CDR3 loop spans 16 amino acids. V was clipped by 4 bases and J by 2 bases, with 18 bases between them. Worth noting for this clone: What it binds is unknown.

This sequence originates from an adult in good health. This specimen was peripheral blood, taken on day 0 of AZD1222 vaccination. The V call is TRBV5-1, the J call TRBJ1-2, with D unresolved. This chain's CDR3 is CASSPRVGGSNYGYTF. CDR3 sequence (DNA): TGCGCCAGCAGCCCTAGGGTTGGCGGGTCAAACTATGGCTACACCTTC. Based on the CDR3 plus reference TRBV5-1 and TRBJ1-2, the full variable domain is KAGVTQTPRYLIKTRGQQVTLSCSPISGHRSVSWYQQTPGQGLQFLFEYFSETQRNKGNFPGRFSGRQFSNSRSEMNVSTLELGDSALYLCASSPRVGGSNYGYTFGSGTRLTVV.